Following are 29 T cell receptor beta chains from one sample sequenced in a study of T cell repertoires in cytomegalovirus infection (dated by TCRdb to the late 2010s). These reads were obtained on an Illumina HiSeq 1500. TCRdb handled the public reads itself, with Q25 trimming in fastp and clone calling in MiXCR, and kept productive beta chains. CDR3 protein duplicates are merged, each entry listing the most common genes and DNA. The sample yields 600,000 to 800,000 distinct CDR3 sequences; 24% were counted once. Jointly, the top ten make up 7.5% to 9% of the sample. Sequences were obtained from CD8+ T cells from PBMCs. The receptors here all came from a human donor in good health (CMV status not recorded). Some clones in this sample may be carry-over from other donors' samples.

This clonotype was seen only a few times. J is TRBJ1-1 and V is TRBV29-1, with TRBD1 matching 9 bases. V gave up 6 bases and J gave up 4 bases; unmatched junction bases: 6. Per germline, CDR1 SQVTM and CDR2 ANQGSEA. The CDR3 contains 13 residues. CDR3 sequence reads: CSVLRDRATEAFF. The CDR3 region has the DNA TGCAGCGTCCTCCGGGACAGGGCCACTGAAGCTTTCTTT. Looking up the rest from reference TRBV29-1 and TRBJ1-1 gives the full variable domain: SAVISQKPSRDICQRGTSLTIQCQVDSQVTMMFWYRQQPGQSLTLIATANQGSEATYESGFVIDKFPISRPNLTFSTLTVSNMSPEDSSIYLCSVLRDRATEAFFGQGTRLTVV.

For the CDR3, the DNA is TGTGCCACCAATCCGCCGGGGGGAGATACGCAGTATTTT. Its translation is CATNPPGGDTQYF. The chain uses TRBV24-1 and TRBJ2-3, with TRBD2 identical over 7 bases. V shed 8 bases and J 5 bases; nucleotides not matched to a gene: 6. Germline V gene data show CDR1 as KGHDR and CDR2 as SFDVKD. The CDR3 length is 13 residues.

In this sample, this clonotype turned up many times. This chain connects TRBV11-1 to TRBJ2-7; 9 positions match TRBD2. This CDR3 region has 14 residues. V lost 1 base and J lost 2; bases outside the gene matches: 0. Germline lookup yields CDR1 SGHAT and CDR2 FQDESV (reference sequence). DNA of the CDR3: TGTGCCAGCAGCTTAGAGCGGGGGGCCTACGAGCAGTACTTC. Translating it yields CASSLERGAYEQYF.

This clonotype came up a few times. V is TRBV27 and J is TRBJ2-3; D uncertain. V lost 5 bases and J lost 4, with 10 bases in between. CDR3 length: 13 residues. Germline CDR1 MNHEY, CDR2 SMNVEV (reference sequence). This CDR3 is CASSLYRADTQYF. As DNA, the CDR3 is TGTGCCAGCAGTCTGTATAGGGCAGATACGCAGTATTTT.

This clonotype was counted only a few times. The chain employs TRBV29-1 and TRBJ1-3; D unresolved. CDR3 length: 13 residues. The V end was cut by 2 bases, the J end by 4 bases, with 9 bases between. CDR1 SQVTM and CDR2 ANQGSEA come from the germline V gene. CDR3: CSVESRLGNTIYF. CDR3 DNA: TGCAGCGTTGAAAGTCGCTTAGGAAACACCATATATTTT.

The chain links TRBV14 to TRBJ1-1; D remains unclear. Germline values: CDR1 SGHDN, CDR2 FVKESK. The V end lost 0 bases, the J end lost 10 bases, and 15 bases lay between the germline ends. The CDR3 has 14 amino acids. This CDR3 is CASSQDYSPVGAFF. The CDR3 nucleotides read TGTGCCAGCAGCCAAGATTACAGTCCAGTAGGAGCTTTCTTT.

A word on this clonotype: A junction end diverges from the germline sequence, so it may reflect a read error. The J gene is TRBJ2-3, the V gene TRBV27; D ambiguous. CDR3 length equals 14 residues. CDR1 and CDR2 (germline): MNHEY, SMNVEV (reference sequence). This CDR3 is CAGSRNPKWDTQYF. For the CDR3, the DNA is TGTGCCGGCAGTAGAAATCCAAAGTGGGATACGCAGTATTTT.

The chain uses TRBV28 and TRBJ1-2, with TRBD1 identical over 10 bases. V was clipped by 6 bases and J by 1 base; unmatched bases: 11. The CDR3 is 17 amino acids. Germline CDR1 and CDR2: MDHEN and SYDVKM. The CDR3 reads CASRQPGQGLRNYGYTF. The CDR3 coding sequence is TGTGCCAGCAGACAACCGGGACAGGGGCTCCGTAACTATGGCTACACCTTC.

The chain carries TRBV19 and TRBJ1-1; D uncertain. Trimming removed 7 bases from V and 1 base from J, with 16 bases in between. Germline V CDR1 and CDR2: LNHDA, SQIVND (reference sequence). The CDR3 sequence is 15 residues long. CDR3 in DNA: TGTGCCAGTACCCATGGGTCTTCAGGGAACACTGAAGCTTTCTTT. This codes for CASTHGSSGNTEAFF.

On this clonotype: This may be a read error: a much more frequent sequence differs by one nucleotide. The chain has TRBV12-3 or TRBV12-4 and TRBJ1-2; 7 bases are a match to TRBD1. J lost 6 bases, V lost 3 bases, and 13 bases had no gene match. This CDR3 is built from 16 residues. In nucleotides, the CDR3 is TGTGCCAGCAGTTTTTTTGGGGACAGTCGTTTTCATGGCTACACCTTC. Translating it yields CASSFFGDSRFHGYTF.

The J gene is TRBJ2-7, the V gene TRBV29-1; 7 nucleotides line up with TRBD1. CDR1 and CDR2 (germline): SQVTM, ANQGSEA. The trim removed 3 bases at V and 3 bases at J, leaving 5 bases unmatched. The CDR3 consists of 13 residues. The CDR3, as DNA: TGCAGCGTTGAGTTCCGGGACAGCTACGAGCAGTACTTC. It specifies CSVEFRDSYEQYF.

V and J are TRBV20-1 and TRBJ1-2; D not resolved. The CDR3 sequence is 14 residues long. V gave up 0 bases and J gave up 6 bases, with 14 bases separating them. Germline CDR1 is DFQATT and CDR2 is SNEGSKA (reference sequence). The CDR3 sequence: CSARDSFGGNGYTF. The CDR3 region has the DNA TGCAGTGCTAGAGATTCCTTTGGTGGGAATGGCTACACCTTC.

The chain has TRBV7-9 and TRBJ2-7; the D gene is possibly TRBD1 (6 bases). The CDR3 runs to 14 residues. The ends were cut back, 6 bases at V and 4 bases at J, with 16 bases in the middle. CDR1 and CDR2 from the germline V gene are SEHNR and FQNEAQ (reference sequence). CDR3 residues: CASSSLDRPYEQYF. The CDR3 DNA reads as TGTGCCAGCAGTTCCCTCGACAGGCCATACGAGCAGTACTTC.

This clonotype was seen at least ten times. This sequence joins TRBV5-6 and TRBJ2-3, with D perhaps given as TRBD1 or TRBD2 (5 bases each). V was cut by 2 bases and J by 1 base, with 17 bases left in between. Germline CDR1 reads SGHDT; CDR2 reads YYEEEE. This CDR3 region has 17 residues. CDR3 coding DNA: TGTGCCAGCAGCTTCCCCGGGACGGATGAAGGCACAGATACGCAGTATTTT. Residues: CASSFPGTDEGTDTQYF.

This clonotype was counted many times. V is TRBV7-9 and J is TRBJ2-5; D unresolved. Trimming removed 5 bases from V and 5 bases from J, with 12 bases in between. Germline V gene data show CDR1 as SEHNR and CDR2 as FQNEAQ (reference sequence). The CDR3 runs to 13 residues. CDR3 nucleotides: TGTGCCAGCAGCCCAAGGGCTTGGGAGACCCAGTACTTC. It is translated as CASSPRAWETQYF.

The chain combines TRBV7-9 with TRBJ2-1; 9 nucleotides align to TRBD1. V dropped 5 bases and J dropped 2; count of bases not matched to a gene: 1. The CDR3 has 14 residues. Germline loops: CDR1 SEHNR, CDR2 FQNEAQ (reference sequence). The CDR3 nucleotides read TGTGCCAGCAGCGGGACAGGGACCTACAATGAGCAGTTCTTC. This codes for CASSGTGTYNEQFF.

The chain recombines TRBV27 with TRBJ2-2; D unclear. The CDR3 is made up of 15 amino acids. Germline loops: CDR1 MNHEY, CDR2 SMNVEV (reference sequence). V gave up 5 bases and J gave up 6 bases, with 16 bases separating them. The CDR3 protein is CASSPHIDWAGELFF. DNA of the CDR3: TGTGCCAGCAGTCCGCACATAGATTGGGCCGGGGAGCTGTTTTTT.

Comments on this clonotype: A much larger clonotype is one base distant, so this may be a read error. The chain combines TRBV7-2 with TRBJ2-5, with 7 nucleotides matching TRBD1. Per germline, CDR1 SGHTA and CDR2 FQGNSA. The CDR3 totals 15 residues. CDR3 sequence (DNA): TGTGCCAGCAACTTAGATCCGGGACAGCAAGAGACCCAGTACTTC. Its translation: CASNLDPGQQETQYF. The whole variable domain, filled in from reference TRBV7-2 and TRBJ2-5, reads GAGVSQSPSNKVTEKGKDVELRCDPISGHTALYWYRQSLGQGLEFLIYFQGNSAPDKSGLPSDRFSAERTGGSVSTLTIQRTQQEDSAVYLCASNLDPGQQETQYFGPGTRLLVL.

Many counts were recorded for this clonotype. The V and J genes are TRBV7-6 and TRBJ1-1; D might be TRBD1 (6 bases). Germline-derived CDR1 and CDR2 are SGHVS and FNYEAQ. Trimming removed 3 bases from V and 4 bases from J, with 12 bases in between. The length of the CDR3 is 14 residues. CDR3 coding DNA: TGTGCCAGCAGCTTCTCGAGGGGGGGCACTGAAGCTTTCTTT. Residues: CASSFSRGGTEAFF.

V and J are TRBV5-6 and TRBJ1-5; possibly TRBD1 for D (5 bases). The CDR3 contains 16 residues. The germline gives CDR1 SGHDT, CDR2 YYEEEE. The V end lost 1 base, the J end lost 2 bases, and 13 bases lay between the germline ends. CDR3 in DNA: TGTGCCAGCAGCTTGTTGGGGGGAGGCGGCAATCAGCCCCAGCATTTT. Amino acids: CASSLLGGGGNQPQHF.

This clonotype was recorded at least ten times. The CDR3 sequence is CASGTGTYNEQFF. DNA of the CDR3: TGTGCCAGCGGGACAGGGACCTACAATGAGCAGTTCTTC. The chain joins TRBV27 to TRBJ2-1, with 9 bases identical to TRBD1. V trimming: 8 bases; J trimming: 2 bases; junction bases outside the gene matches: 1. The length of the CDR3 is 13 residues. The germline CDR1 and CDR2 sequences are MNHEY and SMNVEV (reference sequence).

This clonotype has ten or more counts. This chain connects TRBV28 to TRBJ2-6; D ambiguous. The length of the CDR3 is 19 residues. Looked up from germline, CDR1 is MDHEN and CDR2 is SYDVKM. With 7 bases removed from V and 0 bases from J, the gap between germline ends came to 22 bases. CDR3 amino acids: CASNSGSGNPRSGANVLTF. DNA of the CDR3: TGTGCCAGCAATTCGGGCAGTGGGAACCCACGCTCTGGGGCCAACGTCCTGACTTTC.

The chain recombines TRBV6-2 or TRBV6-3 with TRBJ1-5; TRBD1 is a possible D gene (5 bases). Germline V CDR1 and CDR2: MNHEY, SVGEGT. This CDR3 is built from 17 residues. V was cut by 4 bases and J by 2 bases, with 18 bases left in between. This CDR3 is CASSFVGPRAGNQPQHF. For the CDR3, the DNA is TGTGCCAGCAGTTTCGTGGGACCCCGGGCGGGCAATCAGCCCCAGCATTTT.

This clonotype turned up a few times. V gene TRBV6-2 or TRBV6-3 combines with J gene TRBJ1-5; D possibly corresponds to TRBD1 (5 bases). Deletions cut 4 bases from V and 2 bases from J, with 15 bases between. The CDR3 runs 16 residues. Germline V gives CDR1 MNHEY, CDR2 SVGEGT. CDR3 region: CASSWGLGGGNQPQHF. In DNA, the CDR3 is TGTGCCAGCAGTTGGGGGTTAGGAGGTGGCAATCAGCCCCAGCATTTT.

The CDR3 loop is CASSYEGPGEQYV. CDR3 DNA: TGTGCCAGCAGTTACGAAGGGCCTGGCGAGCAGTACGTC. The V and J genes are TRBV6-2 or TRBV6-3 and TRBJ2-7; D call uncertain. V shed 2 bases and J shed 6 bases, with 11 bases lying between them. The CDR3 runs to 13 residues. Germline-derived CDR1 and CDR2 are MNHEY and SVGEGT.

This clonotype has a count of ten or more. The rearrangement joins TRBV12-3 or TRBV12-4 to TRBJ1-4; tentatively, D is TRBD1 (5 bases). This CDR3 has 14 residues. V gave up 5 bases and J gave up 4 bases, with 11 bases separating them. The CDR3 protein is CASSPDSYNEKLFF. In nucleotides, the CDR3 is TGTGCCAGCAGTCCAGACAGCTATAATGAAAAACTGTTTTTT.

This clonotype was seen many times. The chain employs TRBV7-9 and TRBJ2-5; TRBD2 aligns across 7 bases. The germline V gene encodes CDR1 SEHNR and CDR2 FQNEAQ (reference sequence). J lost 2 bases, V lost 2 bases, and 8 bases had no gene match. This CDR3 spans 16 amino acids. This CDR3 is CASSLRVGGSQETQYF. The DNA of the CDR3 is TGTGCCAGCAGCTTACGAGTCGGGGGGTCACAAGAGACCCAGTACTTC.

The rearrangement uses TRBV28 and TRBJ1-3; no clear D gene. The germline V gene encodes CDR1 MDHEN and CDR2 SYDVKM. The CDR3 has 16 amino acids. The V end lost 2 bases, the J end lost 3 bases, and 14 bases lay between the germline ends. Written as DNA, the CDR3 is TGTGCCAGCAGTTTAGGTTTGGAGGGTATTGGAAACACCATATATTTT. It specifies CASSLGLEGIGNTIYF.

A word on this clonotype: Just one base apart from a much larger clone, this may be a read error. The chain uses TRBV27 and TRBJ2-7; D not resolved. Germline values: CDR1 MNHEY, CDR2 SMNVEV (reference sequence). The CDR3 runs 13 residues. CDR3 nucleotide sequence: TGTGCCAACAGTTTAAGGCAGAACTACGAGCAGTACGTC. It codes for CANSLRQNYEQYV.